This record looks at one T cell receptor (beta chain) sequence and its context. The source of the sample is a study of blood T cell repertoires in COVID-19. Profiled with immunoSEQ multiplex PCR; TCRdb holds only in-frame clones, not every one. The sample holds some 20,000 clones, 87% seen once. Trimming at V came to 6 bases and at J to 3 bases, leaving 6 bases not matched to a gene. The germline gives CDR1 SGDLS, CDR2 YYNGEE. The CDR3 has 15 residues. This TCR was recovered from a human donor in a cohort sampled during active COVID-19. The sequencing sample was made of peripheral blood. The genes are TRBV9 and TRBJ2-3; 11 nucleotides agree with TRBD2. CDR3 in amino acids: CASTPGLAETDTQYF. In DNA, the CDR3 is TGTGCCAGCACCCCGGGACTAGCGGAAACAGATACGCAGTATTTT. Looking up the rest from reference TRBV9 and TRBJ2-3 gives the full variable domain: DSGVTQTPKHLITATGQRVTLRCSPRSGDLSVYWYQQSLDQGLQFLIQYYNGEERAKGNILERFSAQQFPDLHSELNLSSLELGDSALYFCASTPGLAETDTQYFGPGTRLTVL.